This passage covers 11 T cell receptor beta chains from one sample sequenced in a study of regulatory T cells in long-lasting Graves disease. CDR3 regions were amplified by Arm-PCR using iRepertoire HTBI primers to build TCR beta libraries. One entry per CDR3 protein, called by TCRdb with MiXCR from the multiplex PCR reads. The sample shows about 620,000 distinct CDR3 sequences, less than 20% of them seen only once. Time point reported: newly diagnosed GD, antithyroid drugs for less than 3 months. Researchers made the TCR library from RNA that was extracted from PBMCs. This sample was shared with a second study, whose subject was T cells in Graves' hyperthyroidism and ophthalmopathy.

The sequenced sample was peripheral blood mononuclear cells (PBMCs), obtained at new diagnosis, from a patient treated with antithyroid drugs. These receptors came from a woman aged 25 to 39 with Graves disease.

The J gene is TRBJ1-5, the V gene TRBV6-1, with D tentatively TRBD1 (6 bases). Germline V lookup: CDR1 MNHNS, CDR2 SASEGT. V lost 3 bases and J lost 9, with 15 bases in between. This CDR3 region has 14 residues. DNA of the CDR3: TGTGCCAGCAGTGACCAGGGGCTGATTTGGCCCCAGCATTTT. Its protein is CASSDQGLIWPQHF.

Ten or more counts support this clonotype. V is TRBV5-1 and J is TRBJ1-1; D gene unclear. CDR3 size: 12 residues. CDR1 and CDR2 from the germline V gene are SGHRS and YFSETQ. V was trimmed by 4 bases and J by 8 bases, leaving 12 bases between them. CDR3 loop: CASSKIQNEAFF. In DNA, the CDR3 is TGCGCCAGCAGCAAAATTCAGAACGAAGCTTTCTTT.

There are many counts of this clonotype. The chain recombines TRBV7-2 with TRBJ2-1; D uncertain. The DNA end is more similar to TRBJ2-5, so the J call may be wrong. The germline CDR1 and CDR2 sequences are SGHTA and FQGNSA. This CDR3 contains 14 residues. The CDR3 spells CASSLGIARETQYF. The CDR3 DNA is TGTGCCAGCAGCTTAGGTATCGCGCGGGAGACCCAGTACTTC.

This clonotype was counted at least ten times. The genes are TRBV11-2 and TRBJ2-2; TRBD1 aligns across 7 bases. The CDR3 runs to 16 residues. V trimming: 4 bases; J trimming: 1 base; junction bases outside the gene matches: 6. Germline CDR1 and CDR2: SGHAT and FQNNGV. CDR3 sequence: CASSSGQIVNTGELFF. DNA of the CDR3: TGTGCCAGCAGCTCGGGACAGATAGTGAACACCGGGGAGCTGTTTTTT.

This clonotype showed up many times. The chain links TRBV28 to TRBJ1-1; D is possibly TRBD1 (6 bases). Germline V CDR1 and CDR2: MDHEN, SYDVKM. Trimming took 5 bases from V and 4 from J, leaving 20 bases between them. This CDR3 spans 16 amino acids. The chain's CDR3 is CASSRLVRGGSTEAFF. The DNA of the CDR3 is TGTGCCAGCAGTAGACTAGTAAGAGGGGGGTCCACTGAAGCTTTCTTT.

The V and J genes are TRBV9 and TRBJ2-3, with TRBD1 identical over 7 bases. The V gene's germline CDR1 is SGDLS and CDR2 YYNGEE. This CDR3 is built from 15 residues. J was trimmed by 2 bases and V by 4 bases; bases with no gene match: 7. The CDR3 loop is CASSTRQGHTDTQYF. The CDR3 bases are TGTGCCAGCAGCACCCGACAGGGTCACACAGATACGCAGTATTTT.

Many counts were recorded for this clonotype. The chain employs TRBV28 and TRBJ1-4; D remains unclear. Trimming left V 7 bases short and J 5 bases short, with 17 bases between. CDR3 size: 15 residues. Per germline, CDR1 MDHEN and CDR2 SYDVKM. CDR3 sequence: CASKGGPVLNEKLFF. The CDR3 bases are TGTGCCAGCAAGGGAGGTCCAGTACTAAATGAAAAACTGTTTTTT. The whole variable domain, remainder taken from reference TRBV28 and TRBJ1-4, is DVKVTQSSRYLVKRTGEKVFLECVQDMDHENMFWYRQDPGLGLRLIYFSYDVKMKEKGDIPEGYSVSREKKERFSLILESASTNQTSMYLCASKGGPVLNEKLFFGSGTQLSVL.

Many counts were recorded for this clonotype. A junction boundary mismatches the germline segment, possibly from a read error. V gene TRBV28 combines with J gene TRBJ2-7, with D maybe TRBD1 (5 bases). The length of the CDR3 is 12 residues. CDR1 and CDR2 from the germline V gene are MDHEN and SYDVKM. The CDR3 protein is CASSPTDTISHF. The DNA for the CDR3 is TGTGCCAGCAGTCCGACGGACACAATCTCGCACTTC.

About this clonotype itself: The junction and the germline gene differ at one end; a read error may be behind it. The chain links TRBV5-1 to TRBJ2-3; 8 bases match TRBD1. Germline lookup yields CDR1 SGHRS and CDR2 YFSETQ. The CDR3 extends over 15 amino acids. The CDR3 DNA follows: TGCACCAGCAGCTTGGCCCCGGACAGGGCGGCTACGCAGTATTTT. Its protein product is CTSSLAPDRAATQYF.

This clonotype was picked up a small number of times. The chain recombines TRBV4-1 with TRBJ1-1; unclear D gene. V dropped 3 bases and J dropped 7 bases, with 12 bases sitting between them. The CDR3 covers 13 residues. Germline values: CDR1 MGHRA, CDR2 YSYEKL. CDR3 nucleotides: TGCGCCAGCAGCCAGCGGTCCGACCGTGAAGCTTTCTTT. This codes for CASSQRSDREAFF.

This clonotype was seen repeatedly, ten times or more. The genes are TRBV11-1 and TRBJ2-3; D could derive from TRBD1 or TRBD2 (5 bases each). V was trimmed by 5 bases and J by 3 bases, leaving 15 bases between them. The CDR3 runs to 15 residues. The germline gives CDR1 SGHAT, CDR2 FQDESV (reference sequence). CDR3: CASSPEGPRTDTQYF. CDR3 nucleotide sequence: TGTGCCAGCAGCCCAGAGGGGCCTAGGACAGATACGCAGTATTTT.